The 28 T cell receptor beta chains given below trace back to one sample, sequenced in a study of cytomegalovirus exposure and HLA in healthy donors. This PCR relied on a set of 60 Vbeta primers and 13 Jbeta primers. Measured with immunoSEQ multiplex PCR; TCRdb has only the in-frame clones, and not every one. The sample holds roughly 150,000 clones, 80% to 90% seen once. Sequenced material: PBMCs. The receptor source for this set is a woman between 18 and 29 years old in good health and CMV-seronegative.

V gene TRBV4-3 combines with J gene TRBJ2-7; D is unclear. The CDR3 sequence is 16 residues long. Germline assignment: CDR1 LGHNA and CDR2 YSLEER. V gave up 1 base and J gave up 4 bases, with 17 bases separating them. The CDR3 region has the DNA TGCGCCAGCAGCCAAGCCCACGGTACAGCCCAATACGAGCAGTACTTC. This encodes CASSQAHGTAQYEQYF.

As concerns this clone: Other nucleotide sequences in the sample specify the same CDR3. This sequence joins TRBV18 and TRBJ1-2; the match to TRBD1 covers 7 bases. Germline V CDR1 and CDR2: KGHSH, LQKENI. The CDR3 is 14 residues long. The V gene end was trimmed by 3 bases and the J gene end by 3 bases; junction bases not matched to a gene: 4. The DNA of the CDR3 is TGTGCCAGCTCACCGAGACAGGGAGACTATGGCTACACCTTC. Translation: CASSPRQGDYGYTF.

This clone has just one count. The gene calls are TRBV5-1 and TRBJ1-6; no clear D gene. The ends were cut back, 0 bases at V and 13 bases at J, with 11 bases in the middle. This CDR3 comprises 13 residues. Germline V CDR1 and CDR2: SGHRS, YFSETQ. The CDR3 DNA sequence: TGCGCCAGCAGCTTGGACAGTCCGCCCCCCCTCCACTTT. This codes for CASSLDSPPPLHF.

The CDR3 protein is CASSRWEGANYGYTF. The CDR3 coding sequence is TGTGCCAGTAGTCGCTGGGAGGGGGCTAACTATGGCTACACCTTC. The chain couples TRBV19 to TRBJ1-2, with a possible D match to TRBD1 (6 bases). Trimming stripped 5 bases from V and 0 bases from J, with 13 bases between. This CDR3 spans 15 amino acids. The germline CDR1 and CDR2 sequences are LNHDA and SQIVND (reference sequence).

The chain recombines TRBV11-1 with TRBJ2-3; 8 nucleotides line up with TRBD2. This CDR3 contains 15 residues. CDR1 is SGHAT and CDR2 is FQDESV in the germline V gene (reference sequence). V lost 0 bases, J lost 9 bases, and 8 bases stayed unmatched. In DNA, the CDR3 is TGTGCCAGCAGCTTAGCTAGCGGGGAGGTTGCCACGCAGTATTTT. It translates to CASSLASGEVATQYF.

CDR3 residues: CASPEEGMNTEAFF. For the CDR3, the DNA is TGTGCCAGCCCCGAGGAAGGAATGAACACTGAAGCTTTCTTT. The chain recombines TRBV6-1 with TRBJ1-1; D ambiguous. Germline CDR1 is MNHNS and CDR2 is SASEGT. V was pared by 8 bases and J by 0 bases, with 13 bases between. The CDR3 has 14 amino acids.

The chain couples TRBV28 to TRBJ2-1; TRBD1 aligns across 7 bases. The germline V gene encodes CDR1 MDHEN and CDR2 SYDVKM. The CDR3 covers 15 residues. The junction had 4 bases not matched to a gene; V was cut back by 2 bases and J by 3 bases. CDR3 in amino acids: CASSLVGGDYNEQFF. CDR3 nucleotide sequence: TGTGCCAGCAGTTTAGTAGGGGGCGACTACAATGAGCAGTTCTTC.

The chain is built from TRBV4-1 and TRBJ1-2, with a possible D match to TRBD1 (5 bases). The CDR3 sequence is 16 residues long. With 3 bases removed from V and 0 bases from J, the gap between germline ends came to 14 bases. CDR1 and CDR2 (germline): MGHRA, YSYEKL. CDR3 amino acids: CASSHRSLQANYGYTF. The CDR3 bases are TGCGCCAGCAGCCATCGATCTCTACAGGCTAACTATGGCTACACCTTC.

The CDR3 protein is CASSLVGGQETQYF. CDR3 bases: TGCGCCAGCAGCTTGGTTGGCGGCCAAGAGACCCAGTACTTC. The chain uses TRBV5-1 and TRBJ2-5; no firm D call. Germline-derived CDR1 and CDR2 are SGHRS and YFSETQ. This CDR3 contains 14 residues. V lost 0 bases and J 1 base, leaving 7 bases between the germline ends.

The chain is built from TRBV6-5 and TRBJ2-7; 7 bases align to TRBD2. This CDR3 contains 13 residues. J lost 2 bases, V lost 9 bases, and 7 bases had no gene match. CDR1 is MNHEY and CDR2 is SVGAGI in the germline V gene. CDR3 DNA: TGTGCCAGTTCAACCGGGACTACCTACGAGCAGTACTTC. Translation gives CASSTGTTYEQYF.

The chain is built from TRBV14 and TRBJ2-7; TRBD1 agrees at 8 bases. The length of the CDR3 is 16 residues. Trimming cost V 5 bases and J 1 base; bases outside gene matches: 10. CDR1 SGHDN and CDR2 FVKESK come from the germline V gene. In nucleotides, the CDR3 is TGTGCCAGCAGCGAGAATCCGGGACAGGAATCCTACGAGCAGTACTTC. Its translation is CASSENPGQESYEQYF.

This chain uses TRBV27 with TRBJ1-1; 11 bases line up with TRBD1. The V gene's germline CDR1 is MNHEY and CDR2 SMNVEV (reference sequence). The CDR3 contains 17 residues. V shed 8 bases, J shed 4 bases, and the junction held 15 bases outside the gene matches. The CDR3 bases are TGTGCCAGCGGTTCCTGGATCCGGGACAGGGGGGGCACTGAAGCTTTCTTT. Residues: CASGSWIRDRGGTEAFF.

CDR3 amino acids: CAWDVGQGTYEQYF. CDR3 nucleotide sequence: TGTGCCTGGGATGTAGGACAGGGTACCTACGAGCAGTACTTC. V gene TRBV30 combines with J gene TRBJ2-7; 8 positions match TRBD1. Germline CDR1 GTSNPN, CDR2 SVGIG (reference sequence). V was clipped by 5 bases and J by 2 bases; unmatched bases: 8. CDR3 size: 14 residues.

This chain uses TRBV5-1 with TRBJ1-4; weak D call: TRBD1 (6 bases). The ends were cut back, 4 bases at V and 2 bases at J, with 15 bases in the middle. Per the germline V gene, CDR1 is SGHRS and CDR2 is YFSETQ. This CDR3 contains 16 residues. The CDR3: CASSEQGGGTNEKLFF. CDR3 DNA sequence: TGCGCCAGCAGCGAACAAGGGGGGGGCACTAATGAAAAACTGTTTTTT.

This chain links TRBV7-7 with TRBJ2-2; 8 nucleotides line up with TRBD2. The V and J ends lost 6 bases and 3 bases, in that order; junction bases with no gene match: 9. In germline, CDR1 is SSHAT, CDR2 FNYEAQ (reference sequence). CDR3 length: 16 residues. CDR3 DNA sequence: TGTGCCAGCAGGGCGACAGCGGGGGCGTACACCGGGGAGCTGTTTTTT. Encoded protein: CASRATAGAYTGELFF.

The chain has TRBV5-1 and TRBJ1-3; D is unclear. Germline V gene lookup returns CDR1 SGHRS and CDR2 YFSETQ. Trimming took 0 bases from V and 0 from J, leaving 7 bases between them. The CDR3 contains 15 residues. The CDR3 loop reads CASSLEASSGNTIYF. The CDR3 nucleotides are TGCGCCAGCAGCTTGGAAGCGAGCTCTGGAAACACCATATATTTT.

V is TRBV30 and J is TRBJ2-2; the D gene is possibly TRBD1 (6 bases). V was clipped by 3 bases and J by 6 bases, with 14 bases between them. The CDR3 runs to 14 residues. Per the germline V gene, CDR1 is GTSNPN and CDR2 is SVGIG (reference sequence). CDR3 DNA: TGTGCCTGGAGCCACCTAACAGGGTCCGGGGAGCTGTTTTTT. Translation: CAWSHLTGSGELFF.

In regard to this clone: Other DNA sequences of this sample code for an identical CDR3. V and J are TRBV28 and TRBJ2-2; D is unclear. Between the trimmed V and J ends, which lost 6 bases and 1 base, there was a span of 12 bases. CDR1 and CDR2 from the germline V gene are MDHEN and SYDVKM. The CDR3 sequence is 15 residues long. CDR3 loop: CASRPQRQNTGELFF. DNA for the CDR3: TGTGCCAGCAGACCTCAGAGGCAGAACACCGGGGAGCTGTTTTTT.

The chain links TRBV9 to TRBJ1-1; tentatively, D is TRBD1 (5 bases). Germline CDR1 reads SGDLS; CDR2 reads YYNGEE. This CDR3 has 15 residues. Between the trimmed V and J ends, which lost 2 bases and 2 bases, there was a span of 13 bases. The CDR3: CASSVLGWGNTEAFF. The DNA for the CDR3 is TGTGCCAGCAGCGTGCTTGGGTGGGGCAACACTGAAGCTTTCTTT.

The CDR3 spells CASSPSTGGLQPQHF. CDR3 in DNA: TGTGCCAGCTCACCATCGACAGGGGGTCTCCAGCCCCAGCATTTT. The chain couples TRBV18 to TRBJ1-5; TRBD1 agrees at 9 bases. Germline V gives CDR1 KGHSH, CDR2 LQKENI. CDR3 size: 15 residues. Trimming took 2 bases from V and 7 from J; bases not matched to a gene: 6. The full variable domain, with the rest looked up from reference TRBV18 and TRBJ1-5, is NAGVMQNPRHLVRRRGQEARLRCSPMKGHSHVYWYRQLPEEGLKFMVYLQKENIIDESGMPKERFSAEFPKEGPSILRIQQVVRGDSAAYFCASSPSTGGLQPQHFGDGTRLSIL.

This rearrangement joins TRBV27 to TRBJ2-4; TRBD2 matches 8 bases. The J segment lost 6 bases and the V segment lost 6 bases, leaving 7 bases of the junction unmatched. The germline gives CDR1 MNHEY, CDR2 SMNVEV (reference sequence). The CDR3 sequence is 14 residues long. The DNA for the CDR3 is TGTGCCAGCAGCCCCGGGAGGGAGGGAAACATTCAGTACTTC. This encodes CASSPGREGNIQYF.

The chain links TRBV5-1 to TRBJ1-2; D may be TRBD1 (5 bases). Per the germline V gene, CDR1 is SGHRS and CDR2 is YFSETQ. This CDR3 spans 13 amino acids. V lost 3 bases and J 8 bases, leaving 14 bases between the germline ends. CDR3 in amino acids: CASSWESRGGYTF. The CDR3 DNA reads as TGCGCCAGCAGCTGGGAATCTAGGGGAGGCTACACCTTC. The full variable domain, completed using reference TRBV5-1 and TRBJ1-2, is KAGVTQTPRYLIKTRGQQVTLSCSPISGHRSVSWYQQTPGQGLQFLFEYFSETQRNKGNFPGRFSGRQFSNSRSEMNVSTLELGDSALYLCASSWESRGGYTFGSGTRLTVV.

This chain joins TRBV2 and TRBJ2-7; 9 bases map to TRBD1. Germline CDR1 is SNHLY and CDR2 is FYNNEI. This CDR3 region has 13 residues. V lost 8 bases and J lost 1; bases outside the gene matches: 3. The CDR3 is CASGDRVSYEQYF. CDR3 DNA: TGTGCCAGCGGGGACAGGGTGTCCTACGAGCAGTACTTC.

Only a few counts were recorded for this clone. The chain employs TRBV28 and TRBJ2-2; tentative D call: TRBD2 (7 bases). Trimming took off 6 bases at V and 6 bases at J, with 14 bases between the two ends. Per the germline V gene, CDR1 is MDHEN and CDR2 is SYDVKM. The CDR3 spans 14 residues. The CDR3 sequence: CASSRGGEAGELFF. Here the CDR3 DNA reads TGTGCCAGCAGCCGAGGGGGGGAGGCCGGGGAGCTGTTTTTT.

The J gene is TRBJ1-5, the V gene TRBV7-9, with D possibly TRBD1 on 5 matching bases. Per the germline V gene, CDR1 is SEHNR and CDR2 is FQNEAQ (reference sequence). V was trimmed by 3 bases and J by 11 bases, leaving 11 bases between them. This CDR3 region has 12 residues. The CDR3 DNA sequence: TGTGCCAGCAGCTTCACGGGGGGGGCCCAGCATTTT. Protein product: CASSFTGGAQHF.

The chain links TRBV6-5 to TRBJ2-7, with 8 bases identical to TRBD1. V lost 2 bases, J lost 6 bases, and 6 bases stayed unmatched. CDR1 is MNHEY, CDR2 SVGAGI, per germline. The CDR3 totals 14 residues. DNA for the CDR3: TGTGCCAGCAGTTACGACAGGGGAAACTCCGAGCAGTACTTC. Translation gives CASSYDRGNSEQYF.

V is TRBV7-2 and J is TRBJ2-7; TRBD2 might be the D (6 bases). This CDR3 comprises 14 residues. The germline gives CDR1 SGHTA, CDR2 FQGNSA. V lost 5 bases and J lost 0, with 11 bases in between. The CDR3 reads CASSAHSGSYEQYF. DNA for the CDR3: TGTGCCAGCAGCGCCCATAGCGGCTCCTACGAGCAGTACTTC.

The chain couples TRBV7-3 to TRBJ2-2, with 8 bases fitting TRBD1. The J segment lost 7 bases and the V segment lost 6 bases, leaving 7 bases of the junction unmatched. The CDR3 is made up of 14 amino acids. The germline V gene has CDR1 SGHTA and CDR2 FQGTGA. CDR3 region: CASRPGGAVGELFF. CDR3 nucleotide sequence: TGTGCCAGCAGGCCAGGGGGCGCGGTCGGGGAGCTGTTTTTT.